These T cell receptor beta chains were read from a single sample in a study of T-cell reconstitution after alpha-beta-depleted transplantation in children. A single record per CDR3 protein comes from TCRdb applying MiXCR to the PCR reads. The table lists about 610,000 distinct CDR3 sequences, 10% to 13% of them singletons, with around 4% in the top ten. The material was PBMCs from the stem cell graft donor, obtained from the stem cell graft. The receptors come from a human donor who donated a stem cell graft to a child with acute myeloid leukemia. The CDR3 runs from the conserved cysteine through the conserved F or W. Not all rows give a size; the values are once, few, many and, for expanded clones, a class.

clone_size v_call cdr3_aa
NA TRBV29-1 CSVTGGNRYEQYF
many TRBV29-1 CSVGQGSSYEQYF
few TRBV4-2 CASRKDRLGVAGESGNEQFF
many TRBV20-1 CSARGQQNQPQHF
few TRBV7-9 CASSLVGTEPQHF
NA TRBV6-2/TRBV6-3 CASSFGAGGRPSTDTQYF
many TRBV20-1 CSAPPGTVDTEAFF
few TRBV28 CASTSGLAWYF
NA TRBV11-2 CASSLTPGLNKDQYF
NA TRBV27 CASSFGDDYEQYF
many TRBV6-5 CASRETGELFF
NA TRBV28 CASRYSGIQFF
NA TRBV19 CASSMGPRRAEF
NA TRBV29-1 CSVLLGYGYTF
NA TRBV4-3 CASSQGQAYNSPLHF
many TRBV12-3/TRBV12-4 CASSLGWTGSNNEQFF
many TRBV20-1 CSARRSAYDEQFF
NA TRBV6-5 CASSYSGQGASNQPQHF
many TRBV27 CASSLQTGLTDTQYF
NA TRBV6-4 CASSSAIAGAYNEQFF
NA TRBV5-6 CASRPRDLETQYF
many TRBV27 CASALGDSTDTQYF
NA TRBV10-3 CAISENRDWGYTF
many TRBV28 CALGGTGYGYTF
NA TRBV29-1 CSVKDLWDEQFF
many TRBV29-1 CSVVRPLHNEQFF
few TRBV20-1 CSATDGEVNTEAFF
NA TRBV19 CASSQEDRLYEQYF